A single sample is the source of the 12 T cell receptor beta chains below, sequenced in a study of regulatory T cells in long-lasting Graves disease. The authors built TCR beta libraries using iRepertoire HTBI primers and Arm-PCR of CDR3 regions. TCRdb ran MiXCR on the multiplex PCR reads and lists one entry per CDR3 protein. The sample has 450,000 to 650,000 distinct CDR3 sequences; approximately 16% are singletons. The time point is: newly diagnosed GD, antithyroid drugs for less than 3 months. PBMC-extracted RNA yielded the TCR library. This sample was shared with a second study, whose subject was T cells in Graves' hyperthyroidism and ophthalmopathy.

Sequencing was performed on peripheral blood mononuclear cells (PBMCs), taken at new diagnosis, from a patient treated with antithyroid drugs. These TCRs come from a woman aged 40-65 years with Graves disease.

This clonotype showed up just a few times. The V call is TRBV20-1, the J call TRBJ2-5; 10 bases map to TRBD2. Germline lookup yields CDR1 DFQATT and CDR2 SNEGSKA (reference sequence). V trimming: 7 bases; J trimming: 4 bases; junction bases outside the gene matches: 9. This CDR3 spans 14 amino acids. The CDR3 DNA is TGCAGTGGGTGGGCTAGCGGGAGTCTAGAGACCCAGTACTTC. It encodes CSGWASGSLETQYF.

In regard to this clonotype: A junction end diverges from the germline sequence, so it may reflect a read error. CDR3 coding DNA: TGTGCCAGCAGTTTAAGTAACTATGGCCACACCTTC. Translated: CASSLSNYGHTF. This chain links TRBV28 with TRBJ1-2; unclear D gene. Germline-derived CDR1 and CDR2 are MDHEN and SYDVKM. The CDR3 extends over 12 amino acids.

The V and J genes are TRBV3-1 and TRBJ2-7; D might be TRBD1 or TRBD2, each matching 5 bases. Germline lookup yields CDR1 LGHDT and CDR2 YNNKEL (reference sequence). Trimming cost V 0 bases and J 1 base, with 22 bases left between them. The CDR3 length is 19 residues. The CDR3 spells CASSQDKGTVTTSSYEQYF. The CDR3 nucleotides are TGTGCCAGCAGCCAAGATAAAGGGACCGTTACCACCTCTTCCTACGAGCAGTACTTC.

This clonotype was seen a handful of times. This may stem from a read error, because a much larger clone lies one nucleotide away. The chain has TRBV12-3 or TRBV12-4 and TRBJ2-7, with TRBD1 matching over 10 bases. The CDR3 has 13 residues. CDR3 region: CVSSLGDRGEQYF. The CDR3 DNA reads TGTGTCAGCAGTTTAGGGGACAGGGGCGAGCAGTACTTC.

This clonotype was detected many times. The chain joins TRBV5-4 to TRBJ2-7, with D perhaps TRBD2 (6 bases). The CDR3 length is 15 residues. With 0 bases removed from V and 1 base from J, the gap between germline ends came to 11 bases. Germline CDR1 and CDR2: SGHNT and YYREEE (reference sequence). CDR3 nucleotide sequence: TGTGCCAGCAGCTTGGACCAGGGAGGTTCCTACGAGCAGTACTTC. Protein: CASSLDQGGSYEQYF.

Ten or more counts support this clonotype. CDR3 protein: CASSAGTSGGAYNEQFF. As DNA, the CDR3 is TGCGCCAGCAGCGCGGGGACTAGCGGGGGGGCCTACAATGAGCAGTTCTTC. The chain has TRBV5-1 and TRBJ2-1; 16 positions agree with TRBD2. With 4 bases clipped from V and 2 bases from J, the junction kept 3 bases outside the gene matches. Germline assignment: CDR1 SGHRS and CDR2 YFSETQ. The CDR3 consists of 17 residues. Combining the CDR3 with reference TRBV5-1 and TRBJ2-1 gives the whole variable domain KAGVTQTPRYLIKTRGQQVTLSCSPISGHRSVSWYQQTPGQGLQFLFEYFSETQRNKGNFPGRFSGRQFSNSRSEMNVSTLELGDSALYLCASSAGTSGGAYNEQFFGPGTRLTVL.

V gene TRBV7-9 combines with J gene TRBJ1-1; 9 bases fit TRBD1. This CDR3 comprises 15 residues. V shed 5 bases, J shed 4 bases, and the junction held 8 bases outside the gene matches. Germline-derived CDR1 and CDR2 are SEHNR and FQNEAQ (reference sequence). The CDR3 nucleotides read TGTGCCAGCAGCACATTGGGACAGGGAAGCACTGAAGCTTTCTTT. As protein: CASSTLGQGSTEAFF. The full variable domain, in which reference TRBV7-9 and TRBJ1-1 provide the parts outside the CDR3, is DTGVSQNPRHKITKRGQNVTFRCDPISEHNRLYWYRQTLGQGPEFLTYFQNEAQLEKSRLLSDRFSAERPKGSFSTLEIQRTEQGDSAMYLCASSTLGQGSTEAFFGQGTRLTVV.

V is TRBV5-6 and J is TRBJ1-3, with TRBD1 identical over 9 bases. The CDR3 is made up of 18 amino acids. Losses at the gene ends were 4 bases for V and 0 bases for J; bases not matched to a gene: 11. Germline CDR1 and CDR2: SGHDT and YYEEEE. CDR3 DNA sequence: TGTGCCAGCAGCCTCCCGGGGCGGACAGGGGACTCTGGAAACACCATATATTTT. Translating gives CASSLPGRTGDSGNTIYF.

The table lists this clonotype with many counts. CDR3 residues: CASSLDWQVAGYTF. CDR3 in DNA: TGTGCCAGCAGTCTGGACTGGCAGGTTGCGGGCTACACCTTC. The chain couples TRBV12-3 or TRBV12-4 to TRBJ1-2; D is ambiguous. The germline V and J ends were trimmed by 5 bases and 8 bases, with 18 bases remaining between them. The CDR3 totals 14 residues.

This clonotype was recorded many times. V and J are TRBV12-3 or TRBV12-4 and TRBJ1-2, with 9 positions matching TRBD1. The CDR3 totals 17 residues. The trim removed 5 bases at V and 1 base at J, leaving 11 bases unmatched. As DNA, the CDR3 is TGTGCCAGCAGTCCGACTCCGGGACAGGGAGTTAACTATGGCTACACCTTC. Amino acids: CASSPTPGQGVNYGYTF.

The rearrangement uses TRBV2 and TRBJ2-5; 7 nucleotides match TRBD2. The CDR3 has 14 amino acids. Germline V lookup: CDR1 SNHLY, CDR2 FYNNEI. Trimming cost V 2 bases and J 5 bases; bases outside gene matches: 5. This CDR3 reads CASSEFPGRETQYF. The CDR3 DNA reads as TGTGCCAGCAGTGAATTCCCCGGGAGGGAGACCCAGTACTTC.

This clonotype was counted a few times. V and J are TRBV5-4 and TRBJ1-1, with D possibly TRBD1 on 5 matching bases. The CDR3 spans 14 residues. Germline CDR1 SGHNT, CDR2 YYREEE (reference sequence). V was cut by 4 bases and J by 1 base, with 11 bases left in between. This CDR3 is CASSPERGNTEAFF. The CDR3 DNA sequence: TGTGCCAGCAGCCCCGAGAGGGGGAACACTGAAGCTTTCTTT.